Each of the 13 T cell receptor beta chains below was sequenced from the same sample in a study of blood T cell repertoires in COVID-19. Libraries were prepared by immunoSEQ multiplex PCR; TCRdb keeps only in-frame clonotypes and omits some of them. The repertoire holds tens of thousands of clones, approximately 84% seen once, with about 4.5% in the top ten. Material for sequencing was peripheral blood. The origin of the receptors is a man aged 50 or older with active COVID-19.

The gene calls are TRBV12-3 or TRBV12-4 and TRBJ1-1; 10 nucleotides line up with TRBD1. This CDR3 contains 12 residues. V trimming: 6 bases; J trimming: 8 bases; junction bases outside the gene matches: 3. CDR3 sequence (DNA): TGTGCCAGCAGCCGACAGGGGGCCGAAGCTTTCTTT. Amino acids: CASSRQGAEAFF.

This chain links TRBV3-1 (or the pseudogene TRBV3-2) with TRBJ1-1; D call uncertain. Germline V gene data show CDR1 as LGHDT and CDR2 as YNNKEL (reference sequence). The V end was cut by 1 base, the J end by 7 bases, with 10 bases between. This CDR3 is 13 amino acids long. The CDR3 is CASSQGAEGEAFF. DNA for the CDR3: TGTGCCAGCAGCCAAGGGGCCGAGGGTGAAGCTTTCTTT.

The chain combines TRBV6-1 with TRBJ1-1; D remains ambiguous. This CDR3 comprises 16 residues. Looked up from germline, CDR1 is MNHNS and CDR2 is SASEGT. V was trimmed by 2 bases and J by 3 bases, leaving 16 bases between them. DNA of the CDR3: TGTGCCAGCAGTGAACCGATTTGGGAGTCTGACACTGAAGCTTTCTTT. Translated: CASSEPIWESDTEAFF.

This rearrangement joins TRBV27 to TRBJ2-1; TRBD1 matches at 8 bases. V trimming: 2 bases; J trimming: 6 bases; junction bases outside the gene matches: 3. This CDR3 is 14 amino acids long. Looked up from germline, CDR1 is MNHEY and CDR2 is SMNVEV (reference sequence). The CDR3 nucleotides are TGTGCCAGCAGTTTAATACAGGGGGGCAATGAGCAGTTCTTC. It translates to CASSLIQGGNEQFF.

There are a few counts of this clone. The CDR3 DNA sequence: TGTGCCACCCAAGTGGGACATGGCCTAATGAACACTGAAGCTTTCTTT. Protein: CATQVGHGLMNTEAFF. The chain uses TRBV5-5 and TRBJ1-1, with a possible D match to TRBD1 (6 bases). V lost 9 bases and J lost 0, with 21 bases in between. CDR3 length equals 16 residues. Germline CDR1 reads SGHKS; CDR2 reads YYEKEE (reference sequence).

This chain uses TRBV9 with TRBJ1-1; maybe TRBD1 (6 bases). Germline V gene data show CDR1 as SGDLS and CDR2 as YYNGEE. V lost 3 bases and J 4 bases, leaving 13 bases between the germline ends. CDR3 size: 14 residues. The DNA for the CDR3 is TGTGCCAGCAGCGCGACCCCAGGGGCCACTGAAGCTTTCTTT. It specifies CASSATPGATEAFF. The complete variable domain, with remaining parts taken from reference TRBV9 and TRBJ1-1, reads DSGVTQTPKHLITATGQRVTLRCSPRSGDLSVYWYQQSLDQGLQFLIQYYNGEERAKGNILERFSAQQFPDLHSELNLSSLELGDSALYFCASSATPGATEAFFGQGTRLTVV.

This chain connects TRBV19 to TRBJ1-6; D call uncertain. Germline CDR1 is LNHDA and CDR2 is SQIVND (reference sequence). This CDR3 has 17 amino acids. The V end was cut by 0 bases, the J end by 0 bases, with 9 bases between. CDR3: CASSIDPLSSYNSPLHF. CDR3 bases: TGTGCCAGTAGTATAGATCCTTTGAGCTCCTATAATTCACCCCTCCACTTT.

This chain joins TRBV6-2 or TRBV6-3 and TRBJ1-1; the match to TRBD1 covers 7 bases. CDR3 length equals 15 residues. Per germline, CDR1 MNHEY and CDR2 SVGEGT. Trimming took 0 bases from V and 6 from J; bases not matched to a gene: 7. The CDR3: CASSYSRQGRAEAFF. CDR3 coding DNA: TGTGCCAGCAGTTACTCGAGACAGGGTAGGGCTGAAGCTTTCTTT.

This clone was counted between two and nine times. The rearrangement links TRBV28 to TRBJ2-7, with D perhaps matching TRBD1 (6 bases). V lost 3 bases to trimming and J lost 1 base, with 13 bases between them. Looked up from germline, CDR1 is MDHEN and CDR2 is SYDVKM. This CDR3 contains 15 residues. Written as DNA, the CDR3 is TGTGCCAGCAGTTTTATCAGGGGAGAATCCTACGAGCAGTACTTC. This encodes CASSFIRGESYEQYF.

The chain links TRBV18 to TRBJ1-2; D perhaps matches TRBD1 (6 bases). Deletions cut 4 bases from V and 4 bases from J, with 10 bases between. Germline V gene sequence: CDR1 KGHSH, CDR2 LQKENI. The CDR3 sequence is 13 residues long. CDR3 in DNA: TGTGCCAGCTCACACATGACAGGCTATGGCTACACCTTC. Residues: CASSHMTGYGYTF.

This sequence joins TRBV9 and TRBJ1-1; no definite D call. Germline-derived CDR1 and CDR2 are SGDLS and YYNGEE. This CDR3 is 16 amino acids long. V lost 4 bases, J lost 4 bases, and 20 bases lay in between. CDR3 DNA sequence: TGTGCCAGCAGCCCTCGCCTTACGGGAGGAGGCACTGAAGCTTTCTTT. It encodes CASSPRLTGGGTEAFF. Full variable domain (rest looked up from reference TRBV9 and TRBJ1-1): DSGVTQTPKHLITATGQRVTLRCSPRSGDLSVYWYQQSLDQGLQFLIQYYNGEERAKGNILERFSAQQFPDLHSELNLSSLELGDSALYFCASSPRLTGGGTEAFFGQGTRLTVV.

The V gene is TRBV5-8, the J gene TRBJ2-7; no clear D. The germline V and J ends were trimmed by 4 bases and 3 bases, with 8 bases remaining between them. The CDR3 consists of 12 residues. Looked up from germline, CDR1 is SGHTS and CDR2 is YDEGEE. In nucleotides, the CDR3 is TGTGCCAGCAGCCTCTTAAACTACGAGCAGTACTTC. It specifies CASSLLNYEQYF.

CDR3 sequence (DNA): TGTGCCAGCCGGGGGGCGGACTATGGCTACACCTTC. This codes for CASRGADYGYTF. V and J are TRBV5-4 and TRBJ1-2, with D perhaps TRBD1 (6 bases). V was shortened by 7 bases and J by 3 bases, with 10 bases between the two germline ends. CDR1 is SGHNT and CDR2 is YYREEE in the germline V gene (reference sequence). The CDR3 has 12 amino acids.